These 7 T cell receptor beta chains came from one sample sequenced in a study of shared clonotypes between healthy human individuals. This table comes from immunoSEQ multiplex PCR, and its TCRdb copy is limited to in-frame clones, with some not included. The sample carries about 2 million clones, about 95% recorded once. Naive-designated CD8 cells lacked CD45RO, were positively enriched for CCR7, and omitted terminally differentiated effector memory CD45RA+ cells. The source material was naive CD8+ T cells sorted from blood. These TCRs come from a man in his late teens or twenties in good health.

V gene TRBV15 combines with J gene TRBJ2-7; D may correspond to TRBD1 or TRBD2 (5 bases each). The CDR3 sequence is 16 residues long. Germline V gene lookup returns CDR1 LNHNV and CDR2 YYDKDF (reference sequence). With 4 bases removed from V and 1 base from J, the gap between germline ends came to 17 bases. CDR3 nucleotide sequence: TGTGCCACCAGCATGAGGGACCGGGACCGGTCCTACGAGCAGTACTTC. This encodes CATSMRDRDRSYEQYF.

This clone was seen just once. J is TRBJ1-5 and V is TRBV5-1, with TRBD1 as a possible D gene (5 bases). This CDR3 has 14 residues. Germline values: CDR1 SGHRS, CDR2 YFSETQ. V lost 1 base and J 5 bases, leaving 10 bases between the germline ends. CDR3 protein: CASSLIQGDQPQHF. In DNA, the CDR3 is TGCGCCAGCAGCTTGATTCAGGGCGATCAGCCCCAGCATTTT.

The chain joins TRBV2 to TRBJ2-7, with D uncertain. Trimming took 5 bases from V and 4 from J, leaving 15 bases between them. Germline values: CDR1 SNHLY, CDR2 FYNNEI. CDR3 length equals 14 residues. The CDR3 loop is CASSHTLSPYEQYF. In DNA, the CDR3 is TGTGCCAGCAGTCATACCCTCTCCCCTTACGAGCAGTACTTC.

To note about this clone: This same CDR3 is encoded by further DNA sequences in the sample. The chain employs TRBV9 and TRBJ2-1, with 9 bases aligning to TRBD2. V trimming: 0 bases; J trimming: 2 bases; junction bases outside the gene matches: 3. CDR3 length: 16 amino acids. Per germline, CDR1 SGDLS and CDR2 YYNGEE. This CDR3 reads CASSVGLADTYNEQFF. DNA of the CDR3: TGTGCCAGCAGCGTAGGACTAGCGGACACCTACAATGAGCAGTTCTTC. Supplemented by reference TRBV9 and TRBJ2-1, the full variable domain reads DSGVTQTPKHLITATGQRVTLRCSPRSGDLSVYWYQQSLDQGLQFLIQYYNGEERAKGNILERFSAQQFPDLHSELNLSSLELGDSALYFCASSVGLADTYNEQFFGPGTRLTVL.

The chain uses TRBV28 and TRBJ1-4; D remains ambiguous. The V gene lost 4 bases and the J gene lost 8 bases, with 17 bases spanning the gap. Germline V gene lookup returns CDR1 MDHEN and CDR2 SYDVKM. The CDR3 has 15 amino acids. As DNA, the CDR3 is TGTGCCAGCAGTTATCGCGGGGAATCTTCAGAAAAACTGTTTTTT. It yields the protein CASSYRGESSEKLFF.

The J gene is TRBJ2-1, the V gene TRBV13; D possibly corresponds to TRBD2 (5 bases). The CDR3 is 15 amino acids. V was cut by 3 bases and J by 7 bases, with 16 bases left in between. CDR1 and CDR2 from the germline V gene are PRHDT and FYEKMQ (reference sequence). The CDR3 reads CASSFPGEGLNEQFF. The CDR3 coding sequence is TGTGCCAGCAGCTTCCCGGGCGAGGGCCTTAATGAGCAGTTCTTC.

The V and J genes are TRBV10-3 and TRBJ1-1; no firm D call. V dropped 2 bases and J dropped 4 bases, with 5 bases sitting between them. Germline CDR1 and CDR2: ENHRY and SYGVKD. This CDR3 spans 12 amino acids. The CDR3 protein is CAISEMGTEAFF. In nucleotides, the CDR3 is TGTGCCATCAGTGAGATGGGCACTGAAGCTTTCTTT.